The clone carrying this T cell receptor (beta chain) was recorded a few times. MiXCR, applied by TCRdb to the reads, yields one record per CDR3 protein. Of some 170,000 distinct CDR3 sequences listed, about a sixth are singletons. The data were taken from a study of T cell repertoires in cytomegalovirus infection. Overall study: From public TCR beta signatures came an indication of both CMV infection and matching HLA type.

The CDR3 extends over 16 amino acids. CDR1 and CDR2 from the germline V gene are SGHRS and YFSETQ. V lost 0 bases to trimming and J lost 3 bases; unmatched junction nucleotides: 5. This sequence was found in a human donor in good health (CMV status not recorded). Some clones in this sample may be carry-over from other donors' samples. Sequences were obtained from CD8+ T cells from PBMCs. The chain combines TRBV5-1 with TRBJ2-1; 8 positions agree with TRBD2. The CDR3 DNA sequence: TGCGCCAGCAGCTTGGATTCCGCGGGGGGCTACAATGAGCAGTTCTTC. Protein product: CASSLDSAGGYNEQFF.